This record covers a single TCR beta chain. The antigen is unknown. TCRdb re-derived calls from the 5' RACE reads in MiXCR, one entry per CDR3 protein. The repertoire holds about 440,000 distinct CDR3 sequences, about 15% seen once, with 1% in the top ten. V lost 4 bases to trimming and J lost 6 bases, with 10 bases between them. Germline V gives CDR1 KGHDR, CDR2 SFDVKD. The CDR3 consists of 13 residues. These data are taken from a study of CD8 T cells in ankylosing spondylitis. Study conclusions and caveats: Ankylosing spondylitis blood seemed to carry a telltale TCR beta motif made of under ten highly homologous variants. Reports say disease-linked clones showed up significantly more in matched ankylosing spondylitis synovial fluid.

This chain links TRBV24-1 with TRBJ2-3; D is unresolved. The receptor was isolated from a male donor with ankylosing spondylitis. Sequences were obtained from blood, either unsorted or a sorted T cell fraction (not recorded which). The CDR3 bases are TGTGCCACCAGTGACTCCCTTTTGGATACGCAGTATTTT. Translation gives CATSDSLLDTQYF.